Given below is one TCR beta chain in context. Seattle patients were enrolled during active infection and followed longitudinally. How the authors handled the data: For nucleated cells, counts were estimated from reference gene primer amplification. Libraries were prepared by immunoSEQ multiplex PCR; TCRdb keeps only in-frame clonotypes and omits some of them. V and J calls and clone size are copied from that table; D and trimming were computed from the DNA. The profile covers roughly 570,000 clones, with 85% to 90% appearing a single time and 7.8% taken by the ten largest. The data originate from a study of blood T cell repertoires in COVID-19. Study at large: Material from acute and convalescent COVID-19 was sourced from the United States, Italy and Spain. From T cells, B-cell-depleted T cells, or PBMCs came the material, which was cDNA or gDNA.

The CDR3 sequence is 13 residues long. Germline V gene data show CDR1 as SQVTM and CDR2 as ANQGSEA. Trimming pared 6 bases from V and 5 bases from J, leaving 16 bases between. This chain uses TRBV29-1 with TRBJ1-2; D call uncertain. The receptor comes from a woman aged 45-65 years with COVID-19, enrolled during active disease. Source material: peripheral blood. CDR3 coding DNA: TGCAGCGTGCTAGACGTCGAAATGTATGGCTACACCTTC. It specifies CSVLDVEMYGYTF.